This TCR beta chain comes out of a study of blood T cell repertoires in COVID-19. At the level of the study: Spain, Italy and the United States supplied samples that represented acute and convalescent COVID-19.

Generated by immunoSEQ multiplex PCR, the TCRdb table keeps only in-frame clones and is missing some. Among 150,000 to 200,000 clones listed, roughly nine tenths were seen once. The clonotype was recovered from a man aged 55 to 70 with active or convalescent COVID-19. The material sequenced was peripheral blood.

DNA for the CDR3: TGTGCCAGCTCACCAGCAGATATGAACACTGAAGCTTTCTTT. As protein: CASSPADMNTEAFF. V gene TRBV18 combines with J gene TRBJ1-1; D unclear. V was clipped by 2 bases and J by 0 bases, with 7 bases between them. The length of the CDR3 is 14 residues. CDR1 KGHSH and CDR2 LQKENI come from the germline V gene.